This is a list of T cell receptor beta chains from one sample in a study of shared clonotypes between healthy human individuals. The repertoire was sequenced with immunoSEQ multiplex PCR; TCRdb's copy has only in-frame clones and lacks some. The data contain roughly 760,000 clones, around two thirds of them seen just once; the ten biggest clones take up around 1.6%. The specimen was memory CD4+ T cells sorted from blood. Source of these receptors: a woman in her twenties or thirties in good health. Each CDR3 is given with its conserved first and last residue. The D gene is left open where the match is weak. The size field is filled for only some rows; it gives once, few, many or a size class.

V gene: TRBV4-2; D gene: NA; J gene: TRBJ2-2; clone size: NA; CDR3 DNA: TGTGCCAGCAGCCAAGAGCTCGGAACCGGGGAGCTGTTTTTT; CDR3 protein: CASSQELGTGELFF
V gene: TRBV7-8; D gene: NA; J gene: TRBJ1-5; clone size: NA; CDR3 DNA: TGTGCCAGCAGCTTATCCACCCATCAGCCCCAGCATTTT; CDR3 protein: CASSLSTHQPQHF
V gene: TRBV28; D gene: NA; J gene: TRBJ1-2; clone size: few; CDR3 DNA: TGTGCCAGCGGAGACCCGGGACGAAACTATGGCTACACCTTC; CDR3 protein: CASGDPGRNYGYTF
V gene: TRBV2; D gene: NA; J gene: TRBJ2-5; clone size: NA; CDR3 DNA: TGTGCCAGCAACAGTGTGGGCCAAGAGACCCAGTACTTC; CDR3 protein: CASNSVGQETQYF
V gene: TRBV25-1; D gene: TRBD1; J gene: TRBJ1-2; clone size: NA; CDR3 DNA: TGTGCCAGCAGTGAATATTCCCGGGACAGAGTCACCTTC; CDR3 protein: CASSEYSRDRVTF
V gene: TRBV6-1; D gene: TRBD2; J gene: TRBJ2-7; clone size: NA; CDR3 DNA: TGTGCCAGCACGACAACTAGCGGAACCTACGAGCAGTACTTC; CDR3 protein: CASTTTSGTYEQYF
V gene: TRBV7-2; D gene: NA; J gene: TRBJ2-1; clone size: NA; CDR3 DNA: TGTGCCAGCAGGCGTGCCGGGACAGCTAGCGATGAGCAGTTCTTC; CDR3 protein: CASRRAGTASDEQFF
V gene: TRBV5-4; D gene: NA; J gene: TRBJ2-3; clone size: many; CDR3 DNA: TGTGCCAGCAGCTTGGGATTTAACTTTCGTACAGATACGCAGTATTTT; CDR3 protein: CASSLGFNFRTDTQYF
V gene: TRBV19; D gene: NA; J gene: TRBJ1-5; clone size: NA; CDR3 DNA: TGTGCCAGTAGCTTGACAGAAGATCAGCCCCAGCATTTT; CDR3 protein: CASSLTEDQPQHF
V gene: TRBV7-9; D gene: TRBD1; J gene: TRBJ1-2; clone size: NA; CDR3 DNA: TGTGCCAGCAGCTCTCGACAGGGGGGGAACTATGGCTACACCTTC; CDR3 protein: CASSSRQGGNYGYTF
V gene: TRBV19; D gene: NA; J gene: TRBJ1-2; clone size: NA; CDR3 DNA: TGTGCCAGTAGTCCCCGGACCGTATCTGGAGACTATGGCTACACCTTC; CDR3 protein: CASSPRTVSGDYGYTF
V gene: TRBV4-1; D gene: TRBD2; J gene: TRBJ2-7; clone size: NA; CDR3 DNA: TGCGCCAGCAGCCAAGCCCCTCAACTAGCGGGGGGCTACGAGCAGTACTTC; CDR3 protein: CASSQAPQLAGGYEQYF
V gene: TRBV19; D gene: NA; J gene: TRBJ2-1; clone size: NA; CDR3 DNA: TGTGCCAGTAGTATAGACGGGAGCTCCTACAATGAGCAGTTCTTC; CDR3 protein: CASSIDGSSYNEQFF
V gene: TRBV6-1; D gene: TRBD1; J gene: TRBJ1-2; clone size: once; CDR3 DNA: TGTGCCAGCAGTGAACGGTACAGGGGGCCGAACTATGGCTACACCTTC; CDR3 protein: CASSERYRGPNYGYTF
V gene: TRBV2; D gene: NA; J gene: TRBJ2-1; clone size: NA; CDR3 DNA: TGTGCCAGCAGTTGGACGATGAGCTCCTACAATGAGCAGTTCTTC; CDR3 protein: CASSWTMSSYNEQFF
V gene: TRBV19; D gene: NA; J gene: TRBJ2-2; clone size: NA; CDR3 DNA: TGTGCCAGTAGTCTCACCGCTCACACCGGGGAGCTGTTTTTT; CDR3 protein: CASSLTAHTGELFF
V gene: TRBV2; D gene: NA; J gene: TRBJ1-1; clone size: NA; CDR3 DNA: TGTGCCAGCAGTGAAAGAGGGCCAGGCAGAGAAGCTTTCTTT; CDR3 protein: CASSERGPGREAFF
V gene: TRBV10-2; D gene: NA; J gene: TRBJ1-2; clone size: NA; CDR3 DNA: TGCGCCAGCAGTGAGAAGAGAAACTATGGCTACACCTTC; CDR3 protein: CASSEKRNYGYTF
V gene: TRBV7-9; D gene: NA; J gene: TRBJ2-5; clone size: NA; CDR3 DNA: TGTGCCAGCAGCCCCGAATCGGAGACCCAGTACTTC; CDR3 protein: CASSPESETQYF
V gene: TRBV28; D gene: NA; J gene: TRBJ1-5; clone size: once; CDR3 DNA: TGTGCCAGCAGTCGACTGATTGTGGGGCCCCAGCATTTT; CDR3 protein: CASSRLIVGPQHF
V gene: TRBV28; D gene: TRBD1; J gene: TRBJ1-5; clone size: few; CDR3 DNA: TGTGCCAGTAGAGGGGGGACAGGGGTAATTGGCAATCAGCCCCAGCATTTT; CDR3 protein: CASRGGTGVIGNQPQHF
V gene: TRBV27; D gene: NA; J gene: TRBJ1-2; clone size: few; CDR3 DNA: TGTGCCAGCAGTTTTAACTCCAACTATGGCTACACCTTC; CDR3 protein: CASSFNSNYGYTF
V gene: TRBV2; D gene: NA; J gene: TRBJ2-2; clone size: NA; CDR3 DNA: TGTGCCAGCAGTTTGGACGGAGCGAACACCGGGGAGCTGTTTTTT; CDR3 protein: CASSLDGANTGELFF
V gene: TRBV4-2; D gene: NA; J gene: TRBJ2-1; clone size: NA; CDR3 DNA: TGTGCCGGCTCGATCGATTTCTCCTACAATGAGCAGTTCTTC; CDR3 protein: CAGSIDFSYNEQFF
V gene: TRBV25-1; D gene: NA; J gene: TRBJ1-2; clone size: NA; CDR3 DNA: TGTGCCAGCAGTGAGACCTGGGACACCAACTATGGCTACACCTTC; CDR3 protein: CASSETWDTNYGYTF
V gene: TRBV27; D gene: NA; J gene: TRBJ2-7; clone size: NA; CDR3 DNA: TGTGCCAGCAGTTTAGTCACTGGGGAACCCTACGAGCAGTACTTC; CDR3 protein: CASSLVTGEPYEQYF
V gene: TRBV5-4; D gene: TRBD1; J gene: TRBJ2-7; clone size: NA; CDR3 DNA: TGTGCCAGCAGCTTGGATCCGACAGGGTCTTACGAGCAGTACTTC; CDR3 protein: CASSLDPTGSYEQYF
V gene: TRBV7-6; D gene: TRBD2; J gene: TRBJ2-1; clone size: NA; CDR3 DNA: TGTGCCAGCAGCTTAGAATCAGCGGGAGGATCACAGTTCTTC; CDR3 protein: CASSLESAGGSQFF
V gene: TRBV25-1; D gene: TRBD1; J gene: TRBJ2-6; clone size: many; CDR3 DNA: TGTGCCAGCAGTGTGACAGGGCCCAACGTCCTGACTTTC; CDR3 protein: CASSVTGPNVLTF
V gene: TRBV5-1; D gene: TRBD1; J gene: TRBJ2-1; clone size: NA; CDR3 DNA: TGCGCCAGCAGCCGGGGACAGTCCTACAATGAGCAGTTCTTC; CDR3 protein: CASSRGQSYNEQFF
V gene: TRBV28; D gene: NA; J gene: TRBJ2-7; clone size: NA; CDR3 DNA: TGTGCCACCCTTAAGAGCTACGAGCAGTACTTC; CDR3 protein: CATLKSYEQYF
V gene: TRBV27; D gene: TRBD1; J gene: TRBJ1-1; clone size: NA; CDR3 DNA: TGTGCCAGCAGTTCAACGACAGGGATTGAAGCTTTCTTT; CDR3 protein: CASSSTTGIEAFF
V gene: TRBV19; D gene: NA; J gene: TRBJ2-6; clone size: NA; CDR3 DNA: TGTGCCAGTAGTATAGGGGTTGCTGGGGCCAACGTCCTGACTTTC; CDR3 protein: CASSIGVAGANVLTF
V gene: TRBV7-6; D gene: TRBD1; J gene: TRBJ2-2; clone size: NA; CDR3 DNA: TGTGCCAGCAGCTCGGGACAGGGGGTAATCGGGGAGCTGTTTTTT; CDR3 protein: CASSSGQGVIGELFF
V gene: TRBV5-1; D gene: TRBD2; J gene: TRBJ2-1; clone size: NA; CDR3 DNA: TGCGCCAGCAGGGTATCGGGAGGGACCTACAATGAGCAGTTCTTC; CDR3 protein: CASRVSGGTYNEQFF
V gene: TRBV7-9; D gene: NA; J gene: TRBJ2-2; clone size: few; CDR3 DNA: TGTGCCAGCAGCCCAACCGGAGTGATCGCGAACACCGGGGAGCTGTTTTTT; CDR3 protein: CASSPTGVIANTGELFF
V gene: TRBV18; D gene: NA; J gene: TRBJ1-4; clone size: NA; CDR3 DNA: TGTGCCAGCTCAAGTGCAACTAATGAAAAACTGTTTTTT; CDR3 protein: CASSSATNEKLFF
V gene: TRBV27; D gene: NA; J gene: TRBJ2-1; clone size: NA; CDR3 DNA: TGTGCCAGCAGTTCAAAGTCGGCAGGCACGGGTGAGCAGTTCTTC; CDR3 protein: CASSSKSAGTGEQFF
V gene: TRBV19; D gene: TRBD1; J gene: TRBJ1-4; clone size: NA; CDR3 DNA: TGTGCCAGTATGGCGACAGGGAATGAAAAACTGTTTTTT; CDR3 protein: CASMATGNEKLFF
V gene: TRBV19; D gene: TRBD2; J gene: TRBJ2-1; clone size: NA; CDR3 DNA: TGTGCCAGTAGTATGCAACTAGCGGACAATGAGCAGTTCTTC; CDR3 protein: CASSMQLADNEQFF
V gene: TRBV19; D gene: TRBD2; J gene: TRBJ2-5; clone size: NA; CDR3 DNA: TGTGCCAGTAGTAGAGAGGGACTAGCAGCCGGTGTGACCCAGTACTTC; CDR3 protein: CASSREGLAAGVTQYF
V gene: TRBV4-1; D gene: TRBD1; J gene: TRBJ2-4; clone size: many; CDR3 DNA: TGCGCCAGCAGCCAAGTAGGGACAGGGTTAAACATTCAGTACTTC; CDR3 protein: CASSQVGTGLNIQYF
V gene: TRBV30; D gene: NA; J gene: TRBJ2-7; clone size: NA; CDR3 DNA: TGTGCCTGGAGCGATTATCCGAAGGACGAGCAGTACTTC; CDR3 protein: CAWSDYPKDEQYF
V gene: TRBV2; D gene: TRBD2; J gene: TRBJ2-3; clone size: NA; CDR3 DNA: TGTGCCAGCAGGAGGGATGCTAGCGGGGATACGCAGTATTTT; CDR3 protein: CASRRDASGDTQYF
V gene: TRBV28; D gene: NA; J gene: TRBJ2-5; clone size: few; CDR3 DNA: TGTGCCAGCAGTGTGCCGCCGGTGGCGGAGACCCAGTACTTC; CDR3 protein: CASSVPPVAETQYF
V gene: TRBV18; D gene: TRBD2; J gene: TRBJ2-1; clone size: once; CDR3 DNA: TGTGCCAGCTCACCTGCGGGGGACTCCTACAATGAGCAGTTCTTC; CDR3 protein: CASSPAGDSYNEQFF
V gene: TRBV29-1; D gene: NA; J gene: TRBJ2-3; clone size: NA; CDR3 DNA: TGCAGCGTTGTGCTCGGGTGGTCCAGCGGAAGCACAGATACGCAGTATTTT; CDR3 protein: CSVVLGWSSGSTDTQYF
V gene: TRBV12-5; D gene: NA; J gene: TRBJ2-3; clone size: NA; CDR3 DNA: TGTGCTAGTGGTAGGGGGGATACGCAGTATTTT; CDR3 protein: CASGRGDTQYF
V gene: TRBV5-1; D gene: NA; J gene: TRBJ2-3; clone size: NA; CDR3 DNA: TGCGCCAGCAGCTTGGCACGGGAAGGCACAGATACGCAGTATTTT; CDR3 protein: CASSLAREGTDTQYF
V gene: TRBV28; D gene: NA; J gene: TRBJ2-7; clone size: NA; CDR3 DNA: TGTGCCAGCAATACTCCCCACGCCGGGGGCCGGACCTACGAGCAGTACTTC; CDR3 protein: CASNTPHAGGRTYEQYF
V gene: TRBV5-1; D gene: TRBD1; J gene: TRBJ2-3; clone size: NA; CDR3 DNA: TGCGCCAGCAGCTTGGGCCTACAGGGGTACACAGATACGCAGTATTTT; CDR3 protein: CASSLGLQGYTDTQYF
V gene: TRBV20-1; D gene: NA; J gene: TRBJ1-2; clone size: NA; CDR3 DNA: TGCAGTGCGGGGTGGCATGGCTACACCTTC; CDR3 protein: CSAGWHGYTF
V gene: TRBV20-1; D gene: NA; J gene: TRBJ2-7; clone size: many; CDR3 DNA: TGCAGTGCACCCTTGAACTACGAGCAGTACTTC; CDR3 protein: CSAPLNYEQYF